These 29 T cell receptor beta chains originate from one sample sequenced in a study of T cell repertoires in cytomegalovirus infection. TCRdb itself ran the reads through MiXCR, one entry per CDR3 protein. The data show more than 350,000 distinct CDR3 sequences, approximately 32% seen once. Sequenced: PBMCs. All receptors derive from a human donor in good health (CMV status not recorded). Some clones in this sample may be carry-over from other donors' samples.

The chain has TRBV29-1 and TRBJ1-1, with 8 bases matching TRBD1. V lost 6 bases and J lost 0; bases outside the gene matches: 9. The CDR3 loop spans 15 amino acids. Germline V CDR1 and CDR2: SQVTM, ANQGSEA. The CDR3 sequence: CSVLTGEAMNTEAFF. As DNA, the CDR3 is TGCAGCGTCCTGACAGGGGAAGCTATGAACACTGAAGCTTTCTTT.

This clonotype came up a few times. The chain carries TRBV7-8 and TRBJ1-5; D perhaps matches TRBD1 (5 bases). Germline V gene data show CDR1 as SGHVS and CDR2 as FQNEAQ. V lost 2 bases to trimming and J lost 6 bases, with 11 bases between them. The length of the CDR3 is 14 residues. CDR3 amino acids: CASSLNIGAQPQHF. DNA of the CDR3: TGTGCCAGCAGCTTAAATATCGGGGCTCAGCCCCAGCATTTT.

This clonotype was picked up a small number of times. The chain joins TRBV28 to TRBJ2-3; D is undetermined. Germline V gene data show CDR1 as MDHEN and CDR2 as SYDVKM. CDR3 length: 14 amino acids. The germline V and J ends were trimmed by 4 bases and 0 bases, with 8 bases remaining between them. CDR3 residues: CASSSQSSTDTQYF. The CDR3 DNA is TGTGCCAGCAGTTCCCAATCTAGCACAGATACGCAGTATTTT.

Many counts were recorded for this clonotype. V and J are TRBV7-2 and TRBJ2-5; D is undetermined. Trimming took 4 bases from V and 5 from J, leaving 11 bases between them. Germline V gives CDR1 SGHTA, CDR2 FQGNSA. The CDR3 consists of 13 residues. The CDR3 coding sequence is TGTGCCAGCAGCTCATCCCTAACCGAGACCCAGTACTTC. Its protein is CASSSSLTETQYF. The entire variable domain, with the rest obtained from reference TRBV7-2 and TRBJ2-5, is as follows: GAGVSQSPSNKVTEKGKDVELRCDPISGHTALYWYRQSLGQGLEFLIYFQGNSAPDKSGLPSDRFSAERTGGSVSTLTIQRTQQEDSAVYLCASSSSLTETQYFGPGTRLLVL.

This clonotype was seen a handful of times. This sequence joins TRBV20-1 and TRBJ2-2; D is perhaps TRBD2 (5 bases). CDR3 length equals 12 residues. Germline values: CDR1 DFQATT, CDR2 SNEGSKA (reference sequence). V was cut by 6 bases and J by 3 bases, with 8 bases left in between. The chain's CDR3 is CSAPEDTGELFF. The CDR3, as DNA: TGCAGTGCGCCGGAGGACACCGGGGAGCTGTTTTTT.

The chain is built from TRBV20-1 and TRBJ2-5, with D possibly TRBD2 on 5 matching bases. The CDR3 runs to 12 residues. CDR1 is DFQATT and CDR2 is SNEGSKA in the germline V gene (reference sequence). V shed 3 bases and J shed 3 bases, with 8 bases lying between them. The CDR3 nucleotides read TGCAGTGCTAGGTTCGGGGAAGAGACCCAGTACTTC. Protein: CSARFGEETQYF.

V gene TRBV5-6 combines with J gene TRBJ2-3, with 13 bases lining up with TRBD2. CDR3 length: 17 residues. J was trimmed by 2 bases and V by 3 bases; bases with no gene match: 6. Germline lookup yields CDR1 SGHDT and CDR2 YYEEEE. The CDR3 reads CASSSMGLAGFTDTQYF. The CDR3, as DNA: TGTGCCAGCAGCTCAATGGGACTAGCGGGGTTCACAGATACGCAGTATTTT.

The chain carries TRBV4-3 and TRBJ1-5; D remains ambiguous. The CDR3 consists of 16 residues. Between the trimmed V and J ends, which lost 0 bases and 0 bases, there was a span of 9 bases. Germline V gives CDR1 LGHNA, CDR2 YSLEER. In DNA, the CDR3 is TGCGCCAGCAGCCAAGATCTTGGAGTTAGCAATCAGCCCCAGCATTTT. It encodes CASSQDLGVSNQPQHF.

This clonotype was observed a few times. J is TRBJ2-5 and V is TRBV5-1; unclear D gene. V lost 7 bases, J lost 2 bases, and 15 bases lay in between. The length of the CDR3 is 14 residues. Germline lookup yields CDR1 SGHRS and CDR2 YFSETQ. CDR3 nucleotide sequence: TGCGCCAGCGCCGAAAGGGTTCTTCAAGAGACCCAGTACTTC. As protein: CASAERVLQETQYF.

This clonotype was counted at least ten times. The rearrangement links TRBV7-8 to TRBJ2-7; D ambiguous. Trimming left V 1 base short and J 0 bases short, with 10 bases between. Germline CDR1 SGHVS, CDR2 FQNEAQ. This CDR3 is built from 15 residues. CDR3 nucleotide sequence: TGTGCCAGCAGCTTAGGCCCACCGACCTCCTACGAGCAGTACTTC. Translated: CASSLGPPTSYEQYF.

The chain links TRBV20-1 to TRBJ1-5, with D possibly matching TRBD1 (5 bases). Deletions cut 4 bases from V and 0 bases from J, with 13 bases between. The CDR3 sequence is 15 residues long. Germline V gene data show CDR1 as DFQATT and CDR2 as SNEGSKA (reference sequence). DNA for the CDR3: TGCAGTGCTATGGGTGCCAGGGATAGCAATCAGCCCCAGCATTTT. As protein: CSAMGARDSNQPQHF.

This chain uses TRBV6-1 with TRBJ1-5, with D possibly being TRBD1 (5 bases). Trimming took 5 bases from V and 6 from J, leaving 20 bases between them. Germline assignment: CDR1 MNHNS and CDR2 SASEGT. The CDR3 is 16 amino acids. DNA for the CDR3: TGTGCCAGCAGTTCTGGGCCCTGGGGGGGGAGTCAGCCCCAGCATTTT. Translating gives CASSSGPWGGSQPQHF.

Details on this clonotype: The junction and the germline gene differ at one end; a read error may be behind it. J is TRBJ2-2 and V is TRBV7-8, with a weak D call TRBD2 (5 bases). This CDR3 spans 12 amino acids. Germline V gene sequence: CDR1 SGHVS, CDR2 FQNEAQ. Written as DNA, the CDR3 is TGTGCCAGCAGCACGCACACCGGGGAGCTTTGTTTT. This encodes CASSTHTGELCF. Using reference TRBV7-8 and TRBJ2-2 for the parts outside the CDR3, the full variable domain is GAGVSQSPRYKVAKRGQDVALRCDPISGHVSLFWYQQALGQGPEFLTYFQNEAQLDKSGLPSDRFFAERPEGSVSTLKIQRTQQEDSAVYLCASSTHTGELCFGEGSRLTVL.

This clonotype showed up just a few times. CDR3 coding DNA: TGCAGTGCTAGAGAAGGACAGGGTAAAGCTTTCTTT. Residues: CSAREGQGKAFF. V usage is TRBV20-1 and J usage is TRBJ1-1, with 8 nucleotides matching TRBD1. Looked up from germline, CDR1 is DFQATT and CDR2 is SNEGSKA (reference sequence). The CDR3 consists of 12 residues. V shed 0 bases and J 9 bases; nucleotides not matched to a gene: 3.

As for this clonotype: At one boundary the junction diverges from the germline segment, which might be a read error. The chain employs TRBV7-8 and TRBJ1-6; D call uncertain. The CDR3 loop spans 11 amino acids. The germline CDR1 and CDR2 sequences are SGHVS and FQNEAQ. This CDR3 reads CSSSLGRPLHF. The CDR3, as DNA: TGTTCCAGCAGCCTTGGTCGGCCCCTCCACTTT.

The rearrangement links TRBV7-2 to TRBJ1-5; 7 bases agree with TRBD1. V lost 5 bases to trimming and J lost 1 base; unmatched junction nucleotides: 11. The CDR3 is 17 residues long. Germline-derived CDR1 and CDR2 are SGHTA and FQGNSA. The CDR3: CASSPGPPGGSNQPQHF. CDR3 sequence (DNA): TGTGCCAGCAGCCCGGGGCCCCCAGGGGGAAGCAATCAGCCCCAGCATTTT. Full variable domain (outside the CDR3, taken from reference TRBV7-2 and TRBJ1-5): GAGVSQSPSNKVTEKGKDVELRCDPISGHTALYWYRQSLGQGLEFLIYFQGNSAPDKSGLPSDRFSAERTGGSVSTLTIQRTQQEDSAVYLCASSPGPPGGSNQPQHFGDGTRLSIL.

The CDR3 here is CASSSLDTLNTEAFF. The CDR3 DNA follows: TGTGCCAGCAGCTCCCTAGACACGCTCAACACTGAAGCTTTCTTT. The gene calls are TRBV7-2 and TRBJ1-1; no clear D gene. Germline loops: CDR1 SGHTA, CDR2 FQGNSA. This CDR3 comprises 15 residues. Trimming took 4 bases from V and 2 from J, leaving 14 bases between them.

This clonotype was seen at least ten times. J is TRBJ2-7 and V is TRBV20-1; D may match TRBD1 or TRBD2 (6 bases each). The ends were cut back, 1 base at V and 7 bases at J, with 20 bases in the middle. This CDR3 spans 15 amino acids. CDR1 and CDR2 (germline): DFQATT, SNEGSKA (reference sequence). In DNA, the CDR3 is TGCAGTGCTAGAGCCGGGACGGGGGCCTCGGGGGAGCAGTACTTC. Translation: CSARAGTGASGEQYF.

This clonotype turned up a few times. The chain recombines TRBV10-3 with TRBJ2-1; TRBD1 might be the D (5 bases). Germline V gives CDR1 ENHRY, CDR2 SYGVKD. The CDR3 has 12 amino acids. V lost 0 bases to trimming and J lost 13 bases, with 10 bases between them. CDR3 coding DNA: TGTGCCATCAGTGAGTCGCTGCAGGGACAGTTCTTC. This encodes CAISESLQGQFF.

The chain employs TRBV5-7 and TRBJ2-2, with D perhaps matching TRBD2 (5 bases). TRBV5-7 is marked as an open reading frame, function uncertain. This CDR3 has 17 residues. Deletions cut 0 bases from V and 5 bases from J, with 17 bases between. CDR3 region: CASSLVESHSGTGELFF. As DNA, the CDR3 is TGTGCCAGCAGCTTGGTGGAGTCTCACTCGGGGACCGGGGAGCTGTTTTTT.

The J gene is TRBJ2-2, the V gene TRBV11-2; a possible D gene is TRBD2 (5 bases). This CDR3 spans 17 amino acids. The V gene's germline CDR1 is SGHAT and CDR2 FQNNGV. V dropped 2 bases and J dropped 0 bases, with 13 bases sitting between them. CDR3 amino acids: CASSLLASASNTGELFF. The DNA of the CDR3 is TGTGCCAGCAGCTTACTAGCTTCCGCCTCGAACACCGGGGAGCTGTTTTTT. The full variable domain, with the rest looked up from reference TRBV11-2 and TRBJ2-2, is EAGVAQSPRYKIIEKRQSVAFWCNPISGHATLYWYQQILGQGPKLLIQFQNNGVVDDSQLPKDRFSAERLKGVDSTLKIQPAKLEDSAVYLCASSLLASASNTGELFFGEGSRLTVL.

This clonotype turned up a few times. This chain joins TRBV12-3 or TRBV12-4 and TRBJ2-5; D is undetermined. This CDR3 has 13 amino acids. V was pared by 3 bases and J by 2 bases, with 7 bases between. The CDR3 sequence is CASSFVAQETQYF. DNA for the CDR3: TGTGCCAGCAGTTTTGTTGCTCAAGAGACCCAGTACTTC.

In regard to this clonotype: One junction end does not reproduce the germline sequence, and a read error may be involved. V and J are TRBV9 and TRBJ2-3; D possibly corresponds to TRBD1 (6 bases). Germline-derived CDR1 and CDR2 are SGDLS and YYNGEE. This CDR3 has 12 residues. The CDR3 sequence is CSSSSRGDTQYF. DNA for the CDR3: TGTTCCAGCAGCTCAAGGGGGGATACGCAGTATTTT.

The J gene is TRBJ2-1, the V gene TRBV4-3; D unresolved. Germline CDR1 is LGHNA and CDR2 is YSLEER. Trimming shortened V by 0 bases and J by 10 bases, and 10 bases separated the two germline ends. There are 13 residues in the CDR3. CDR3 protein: CASSQDRLAEQFF. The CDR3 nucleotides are TGCGCCAGCAGCCAAGATCGGTTGGCGGAGCAGTTCTTC.

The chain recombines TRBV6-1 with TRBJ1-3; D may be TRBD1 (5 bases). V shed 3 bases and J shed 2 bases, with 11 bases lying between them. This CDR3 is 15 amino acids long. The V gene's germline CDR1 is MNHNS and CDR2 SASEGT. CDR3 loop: CASSDDRAPGNTIYF. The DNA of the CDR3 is TGTGCCAGCAGTGACGACAGAGCCCCTGGAAACACCATATATTTT.

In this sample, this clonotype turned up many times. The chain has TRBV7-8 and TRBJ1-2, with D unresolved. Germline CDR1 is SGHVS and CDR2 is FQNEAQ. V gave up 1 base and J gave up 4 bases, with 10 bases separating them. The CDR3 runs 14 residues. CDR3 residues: CASSLEGSSYGYTF. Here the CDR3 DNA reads TGTGCCAGCAGCTTAGAAGGGTCGTCCTATGGCTACACCTTC.

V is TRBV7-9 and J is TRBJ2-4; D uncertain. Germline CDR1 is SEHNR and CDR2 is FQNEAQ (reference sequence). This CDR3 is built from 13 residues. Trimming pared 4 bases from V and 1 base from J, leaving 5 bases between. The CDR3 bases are TGTGCCAGCAGCTCCCCGGCCAAAAACATTCAGTACTTC. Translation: CASSSPAKNIQYF.

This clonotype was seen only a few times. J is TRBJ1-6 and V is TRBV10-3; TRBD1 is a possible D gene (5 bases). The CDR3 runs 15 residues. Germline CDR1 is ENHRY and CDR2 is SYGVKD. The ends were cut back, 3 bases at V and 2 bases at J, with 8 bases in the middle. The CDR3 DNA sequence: TGTGCCATCAGTGAAGGGGCAACCTATAATTCACCCCTCCACTTT. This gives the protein CAISEGATYNSPLHF.

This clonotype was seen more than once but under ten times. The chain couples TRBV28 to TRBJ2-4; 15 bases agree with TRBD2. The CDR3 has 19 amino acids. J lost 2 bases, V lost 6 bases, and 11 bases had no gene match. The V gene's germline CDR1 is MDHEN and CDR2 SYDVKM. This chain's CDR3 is CASSHAGLAGGLPKNIQYF. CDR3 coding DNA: TGTGCCAGCAGCCATGCCGGACTAGCGGGGGGGCTTCCCAAAAACATTCAGTACTTC.